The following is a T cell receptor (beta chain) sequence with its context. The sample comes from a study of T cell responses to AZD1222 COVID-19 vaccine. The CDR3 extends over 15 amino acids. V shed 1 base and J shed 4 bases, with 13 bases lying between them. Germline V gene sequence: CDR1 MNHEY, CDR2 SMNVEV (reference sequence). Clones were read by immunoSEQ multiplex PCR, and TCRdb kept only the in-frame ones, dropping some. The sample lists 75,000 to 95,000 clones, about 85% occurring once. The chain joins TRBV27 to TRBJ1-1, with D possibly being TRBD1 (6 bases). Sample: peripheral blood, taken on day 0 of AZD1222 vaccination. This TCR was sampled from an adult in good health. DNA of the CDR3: TGTGCCAGCAGTTTATGGGGGGCGCCGAGCACTGAAGCTTTCTTT. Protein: CASSLWGAPSTEAFF.